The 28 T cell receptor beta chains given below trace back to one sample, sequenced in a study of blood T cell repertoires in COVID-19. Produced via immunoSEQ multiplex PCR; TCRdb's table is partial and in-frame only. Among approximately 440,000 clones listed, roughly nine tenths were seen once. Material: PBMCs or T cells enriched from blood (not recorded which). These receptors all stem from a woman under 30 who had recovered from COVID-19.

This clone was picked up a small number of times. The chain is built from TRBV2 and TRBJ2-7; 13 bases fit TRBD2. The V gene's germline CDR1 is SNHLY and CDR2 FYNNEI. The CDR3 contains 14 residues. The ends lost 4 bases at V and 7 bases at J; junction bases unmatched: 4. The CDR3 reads CASSGLAGGGEQYF. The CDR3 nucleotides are TGTGCCAGCAGTGGACTAGCGGGGGGTGGGGAGCAGTACTTC. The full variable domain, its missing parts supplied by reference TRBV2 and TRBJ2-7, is EPEVTQTPSHQVTQMGQEVILRCVPISNHLYFYWYRQILGQKVEFLVSFYNNEISEKSEIFDDQFSVERPDGSNFTLKIRSTKLEDSAMYFCASSGLAGGGEQYFGPGTRLTVT.

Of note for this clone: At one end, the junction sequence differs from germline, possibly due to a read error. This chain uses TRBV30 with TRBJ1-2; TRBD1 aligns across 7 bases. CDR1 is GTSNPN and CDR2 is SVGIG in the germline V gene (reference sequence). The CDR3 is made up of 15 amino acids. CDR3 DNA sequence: TGTACCTGGAGTGTTCCCGGGACAGCTAACTATGGCTACACCTTC. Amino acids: CTWSVPGTANYGYTF. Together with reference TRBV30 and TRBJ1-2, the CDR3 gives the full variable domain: SQTIHQWPATLVQPVGSPLSLECTVEGTSNPNLYWYRQAAGRGLQLLFYSVGIGQISSEVPQNLSASRPQDRQFILSSKKLLLSDSGFYLCTWSVPGTANYGYTFGSGTRLTVV.

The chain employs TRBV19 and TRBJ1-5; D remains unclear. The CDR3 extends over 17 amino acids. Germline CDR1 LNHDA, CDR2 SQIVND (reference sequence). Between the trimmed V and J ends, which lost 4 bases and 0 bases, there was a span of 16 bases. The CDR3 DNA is TGTGCCAGTAGTACTCCGGGCGGAGGGAATAGCAATCAGCCCCAGCATTTT. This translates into CASSTPGGGNSNQPQHF.

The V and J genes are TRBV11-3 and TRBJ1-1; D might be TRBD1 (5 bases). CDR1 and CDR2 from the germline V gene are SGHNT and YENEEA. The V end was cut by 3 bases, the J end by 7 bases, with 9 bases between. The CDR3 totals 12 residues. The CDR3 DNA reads TGTGCCAGCAGCTTTGGGGCAAATGAAGCTTTCTTT. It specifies CASSFGANEAFF.

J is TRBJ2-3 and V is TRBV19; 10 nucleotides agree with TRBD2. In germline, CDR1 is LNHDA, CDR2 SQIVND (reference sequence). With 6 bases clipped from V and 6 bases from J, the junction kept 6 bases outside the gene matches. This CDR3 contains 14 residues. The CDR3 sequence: CASRLAGAGDTQYF. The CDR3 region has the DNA TGTGCCAGTAGGCTAGCGGGGGCCGGGGATACGCAGTATTTT. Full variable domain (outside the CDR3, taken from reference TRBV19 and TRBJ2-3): DGGITQSPKYLFRKEGQNVTLSCEQNLNHDAMYWYRQDPGQGLRLIYYSQIVNDFQKGDIAEGYSVSREKKESFPLTVTSAQKNPTAFYLCASRLAGAGDTQYFGPGTRLTVL.

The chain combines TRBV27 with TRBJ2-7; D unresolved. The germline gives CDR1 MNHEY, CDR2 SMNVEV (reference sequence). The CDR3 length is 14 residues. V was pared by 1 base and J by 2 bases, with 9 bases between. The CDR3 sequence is CASSLFLGTYEQYF. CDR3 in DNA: TGTGCCAGCAGTTTATTCCTAGGAACCTACGAGCAGTACTTC.

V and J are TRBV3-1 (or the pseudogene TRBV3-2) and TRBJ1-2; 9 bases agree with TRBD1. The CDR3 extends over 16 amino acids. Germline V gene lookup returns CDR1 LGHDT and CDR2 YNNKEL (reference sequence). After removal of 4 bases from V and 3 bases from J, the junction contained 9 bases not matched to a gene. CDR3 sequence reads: CASSRLDRGIDYGYTF. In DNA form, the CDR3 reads TGTGCCAGCAGCCGACTAGACAGGGGGATCGACTATGGCTACACCTTC.

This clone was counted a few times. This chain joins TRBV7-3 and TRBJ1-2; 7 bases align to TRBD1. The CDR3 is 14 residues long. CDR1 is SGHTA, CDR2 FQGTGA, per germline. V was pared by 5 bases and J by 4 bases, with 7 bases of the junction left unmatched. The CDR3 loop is CASSPTGAPYGYTF. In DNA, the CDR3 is TGTGCCAGCAGCCCAACAGGGGCCCCCTATGGCTACACCTTC.

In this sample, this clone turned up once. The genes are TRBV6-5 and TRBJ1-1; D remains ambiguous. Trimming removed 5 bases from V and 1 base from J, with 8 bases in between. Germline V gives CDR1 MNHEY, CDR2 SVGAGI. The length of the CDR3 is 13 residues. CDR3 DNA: TGTGCCAGCAGTCGAGACACGAACACTGAAGCTTTCTTT. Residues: CASSRDTNTEAFF.

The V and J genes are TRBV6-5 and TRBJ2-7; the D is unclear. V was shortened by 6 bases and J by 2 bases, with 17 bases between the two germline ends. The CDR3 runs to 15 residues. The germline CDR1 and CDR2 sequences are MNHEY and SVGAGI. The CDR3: CASSKRGGSPYEQYF. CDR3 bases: TGTGCCAGCAGCAAGCGAGGCGGCAGTCCCTACGAGCAGTACTTC.

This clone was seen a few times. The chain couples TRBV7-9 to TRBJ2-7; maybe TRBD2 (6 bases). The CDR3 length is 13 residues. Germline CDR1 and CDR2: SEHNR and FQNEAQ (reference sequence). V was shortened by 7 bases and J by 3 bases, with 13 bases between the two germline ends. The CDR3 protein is CASTYTEGYEQYF. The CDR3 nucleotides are TGTGCCAGCACCTATACGGAGGGCTACGAGCAGTACTTC.

CDR3 sequence (DNA): TGTGCCAGCAGCTTAGCAGGGGCCGGGACAGGGGGGAGAGGCTACACCTTC. This codes for CASSLAGAGTGGRGYTF. The V call is TRBV7-9, the J call TRBJ1-2; 11 bases line up with TRBD1. Germline-derived CDR1 and CDR2 are SEHNR and FQNEAQ (reference sequence). This CDR3 region has 17 residues. With 0 bases clipped from V and 8 bases from J, the junction kept 11 bases outside the gene matches.

The DNA of the CDR3 is TGTGCCACCAGCAGAGAGCGGGGGGCACAGCCCCAGCATTTT. Translation: CATSRERGAQPQHF. V gene TRBV15 combines with J gene TRBJ1-5, with D possibly TRBD1 on 6 matching bases. Deletions cut 0 bases from V and 7 bases from J, with 10 bases between. The CDR3 loop spans 14 amino acids. From germline, CDR1 is LNHNV and CDR2 YYDKDF (reference sequence).

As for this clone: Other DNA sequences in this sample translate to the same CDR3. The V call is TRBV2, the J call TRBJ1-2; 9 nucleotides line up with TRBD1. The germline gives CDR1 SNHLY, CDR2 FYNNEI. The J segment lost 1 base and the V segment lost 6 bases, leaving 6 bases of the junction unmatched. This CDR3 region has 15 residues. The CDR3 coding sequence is TGTGCCAGCAGCCCCGGGACAGGGCTTAACTATGGCTACACCTTC. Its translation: CASSPGTGLNYGYTF.

This CDR3 reads CATSSREGGRNSPLHF. For the CDR3, the DNA is TGTGCCACCAGCTCGAGGGAGGGGGGCCGTAATTCACCCCTCCACTTT. V and J are TRBV15 and TRBJ1-6; weak D call: TRBD1 (6 bases). V lost 5 bases and J lost 6, with 17 bases in between. The germline V gene has CDR1 LNHNV and CDR2 YYDKDF (reference sequence). The CDR3 is 16 residues long.

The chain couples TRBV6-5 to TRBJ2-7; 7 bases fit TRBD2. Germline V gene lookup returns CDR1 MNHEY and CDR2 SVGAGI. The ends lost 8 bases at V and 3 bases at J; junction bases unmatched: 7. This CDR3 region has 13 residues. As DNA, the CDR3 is TGTGCCAGCCTCGCCGGGACTAACTACGAGCAGTACTTC. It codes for CASLAGTNYEQYF.

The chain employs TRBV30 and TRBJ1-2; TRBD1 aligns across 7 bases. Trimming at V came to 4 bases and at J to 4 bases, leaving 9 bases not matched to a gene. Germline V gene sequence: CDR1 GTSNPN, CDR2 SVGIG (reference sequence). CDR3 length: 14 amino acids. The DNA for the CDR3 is TGTGCCTGGACCCGACAGGGCCTTTTCTATGGCTACACCTTC. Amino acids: CAWTRQGLFYGYTF.

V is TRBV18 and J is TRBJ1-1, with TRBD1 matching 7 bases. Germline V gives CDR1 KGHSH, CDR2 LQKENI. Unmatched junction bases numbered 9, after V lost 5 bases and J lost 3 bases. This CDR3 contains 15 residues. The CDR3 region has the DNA TGTGCCAGCTCAAGAAGACAGGGTGAGGACACTGAAGCTTTCTTT. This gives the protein CASSRRQGEDTEAFF.

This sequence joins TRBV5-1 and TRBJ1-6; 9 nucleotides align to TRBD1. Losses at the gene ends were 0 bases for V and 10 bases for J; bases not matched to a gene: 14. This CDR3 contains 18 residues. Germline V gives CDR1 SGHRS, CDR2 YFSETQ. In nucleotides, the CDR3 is TGCGCCAGCAGCTTGGTGGGAAGCCGGGACAGGGTTAGGTCACCCCTCCACTTT. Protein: CASSLVGSRDRVRSPLHF.

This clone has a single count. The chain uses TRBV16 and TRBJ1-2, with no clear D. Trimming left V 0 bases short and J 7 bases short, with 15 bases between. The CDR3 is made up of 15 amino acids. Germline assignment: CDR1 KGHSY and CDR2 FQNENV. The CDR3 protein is CASSQSASPELGYTF. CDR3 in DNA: TGTGCCAGCAGCCAATCAGCATCCCCGGAGCTTGGCTACACCTTC.

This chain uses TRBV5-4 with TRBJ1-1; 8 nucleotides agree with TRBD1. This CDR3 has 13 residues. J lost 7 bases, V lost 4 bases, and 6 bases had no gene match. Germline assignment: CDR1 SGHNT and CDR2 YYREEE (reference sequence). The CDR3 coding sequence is TGTGCCAGCAGCCGAGGACAGGGTAGTGAAGCTTTCTTT. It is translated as CASSRGQGSEAFF.

Here the CDR3 DNA reads TGTGCCAGCAACAGGGAAGAAGACGAGCAGTACTTC. Translating it yields CASNREEDEQYF. This chain links TRBV21-1 with TRBJ2-7; the D call TRBD1 from the table was never checked on the DNA. TRBV21-1 is marked as a pseudogene. This CDR3 spans 12 amino acids.

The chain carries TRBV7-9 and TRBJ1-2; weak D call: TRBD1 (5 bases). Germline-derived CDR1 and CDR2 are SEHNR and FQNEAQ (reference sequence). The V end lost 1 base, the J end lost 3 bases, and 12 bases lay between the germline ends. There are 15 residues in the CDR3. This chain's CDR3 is CASSLESQDDYGYTF. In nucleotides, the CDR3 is TGTGCCAGCAGCTTAGAATCACAGGACGACTATGGCTACACCTTC.

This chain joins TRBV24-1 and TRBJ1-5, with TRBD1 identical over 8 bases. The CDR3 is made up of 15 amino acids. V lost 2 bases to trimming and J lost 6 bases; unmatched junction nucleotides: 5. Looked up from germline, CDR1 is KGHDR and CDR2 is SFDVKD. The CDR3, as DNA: TGTGCCACCAGTGATTCAGGGGGCGAGGGTCAGCCCCAGCATTTT. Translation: CATSDSGGEGQPQHF.

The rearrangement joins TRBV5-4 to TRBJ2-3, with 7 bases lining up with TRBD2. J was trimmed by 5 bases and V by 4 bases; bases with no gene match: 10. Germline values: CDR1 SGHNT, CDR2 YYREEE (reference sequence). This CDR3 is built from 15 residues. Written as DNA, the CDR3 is TGTGCCAGCAGCCTGGGGGGAGGGCAGAGAGATACGCAGTATTTT. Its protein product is CASSLGGGQRDTQYF.

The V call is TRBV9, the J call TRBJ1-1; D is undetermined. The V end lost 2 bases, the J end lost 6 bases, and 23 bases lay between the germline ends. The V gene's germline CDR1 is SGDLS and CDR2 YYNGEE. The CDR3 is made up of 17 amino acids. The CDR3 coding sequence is TGTGCCAGCAGCGTTCACAGTGGGCAAGTTGAAAGCCCTGAAGCTTTCTTT. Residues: CASSVHSGQVESPEAFF.

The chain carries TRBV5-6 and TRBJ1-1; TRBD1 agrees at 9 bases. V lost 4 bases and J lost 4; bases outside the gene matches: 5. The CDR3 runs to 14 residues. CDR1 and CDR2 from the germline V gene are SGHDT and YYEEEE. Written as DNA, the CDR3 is TGTGCCAGCAGCCGGGTGGACAGGGGCACTGAAGCTTTCTTT. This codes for CASSRVDRGTEAFF.

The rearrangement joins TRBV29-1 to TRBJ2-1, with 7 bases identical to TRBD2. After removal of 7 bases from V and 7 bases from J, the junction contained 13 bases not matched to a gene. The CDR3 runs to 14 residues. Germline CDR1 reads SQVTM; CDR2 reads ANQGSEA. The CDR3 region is CSAIRLGLRNEQFF. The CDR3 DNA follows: TGCAGCGCGATCAGATTGGGACTACGGAATGAGCAGTTCTTC.